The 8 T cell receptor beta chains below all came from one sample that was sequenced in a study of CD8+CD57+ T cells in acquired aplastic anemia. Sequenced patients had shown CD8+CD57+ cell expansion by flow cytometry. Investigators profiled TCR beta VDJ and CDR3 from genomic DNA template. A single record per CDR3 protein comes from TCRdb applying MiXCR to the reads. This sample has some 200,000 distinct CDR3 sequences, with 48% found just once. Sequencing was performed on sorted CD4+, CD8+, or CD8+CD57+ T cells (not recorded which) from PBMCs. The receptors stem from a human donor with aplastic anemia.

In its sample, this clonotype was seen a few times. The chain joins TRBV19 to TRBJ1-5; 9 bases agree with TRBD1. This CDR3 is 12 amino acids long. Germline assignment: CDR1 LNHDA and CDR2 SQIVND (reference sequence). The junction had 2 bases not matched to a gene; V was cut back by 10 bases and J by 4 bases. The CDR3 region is CATGTGNQPQHF. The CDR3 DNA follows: TGTGCCACAGGGACAGGGAATCAGCCCCAGCATTTT.

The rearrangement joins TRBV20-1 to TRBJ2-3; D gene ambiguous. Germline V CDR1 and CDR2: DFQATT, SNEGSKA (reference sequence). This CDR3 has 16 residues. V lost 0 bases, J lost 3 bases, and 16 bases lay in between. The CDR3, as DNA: TGCAGTGCTAGAGAGGGGTCCTTAGATTGGACAGATACGCAGTATTTT. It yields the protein CSAREGSLDWTDTQYF.

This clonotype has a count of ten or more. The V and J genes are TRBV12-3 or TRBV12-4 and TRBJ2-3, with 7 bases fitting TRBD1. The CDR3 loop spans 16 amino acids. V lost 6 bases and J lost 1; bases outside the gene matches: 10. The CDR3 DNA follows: TGTGCCAGCAGCCTAATACAGGGGTTGGGCACAGATACGCAGTATTTT. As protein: CASSLIQGLGTDTQYF.

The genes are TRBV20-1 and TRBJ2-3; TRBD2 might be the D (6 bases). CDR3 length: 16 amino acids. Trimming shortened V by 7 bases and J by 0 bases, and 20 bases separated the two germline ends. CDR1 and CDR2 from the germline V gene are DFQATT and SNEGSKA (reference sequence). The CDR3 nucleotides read TGCAGTGTCCTCAATTCTCCCGGGACTAGCACAGATACGCAGTATTTT. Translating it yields CSVLNSPGTSTDTQYF.

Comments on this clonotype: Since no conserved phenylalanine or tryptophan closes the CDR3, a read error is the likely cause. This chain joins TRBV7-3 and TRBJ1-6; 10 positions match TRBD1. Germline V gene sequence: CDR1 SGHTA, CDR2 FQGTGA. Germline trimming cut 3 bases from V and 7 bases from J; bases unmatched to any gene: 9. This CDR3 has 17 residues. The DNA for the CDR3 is TGTGCCAGCAGCTTCGCCTCCTTGGGACAGGGGAATTCACCCCTCCACTTG. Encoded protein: CASSFASLGQGNSPLHL.

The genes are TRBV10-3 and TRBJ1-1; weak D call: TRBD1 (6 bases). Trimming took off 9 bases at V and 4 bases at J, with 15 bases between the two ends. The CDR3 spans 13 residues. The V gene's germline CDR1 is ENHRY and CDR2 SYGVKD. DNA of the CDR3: TGTGCCATGAGGGGACATGAGGGCACTGAAGCTTTCTTT. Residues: CAMRGHEGTEAFF.

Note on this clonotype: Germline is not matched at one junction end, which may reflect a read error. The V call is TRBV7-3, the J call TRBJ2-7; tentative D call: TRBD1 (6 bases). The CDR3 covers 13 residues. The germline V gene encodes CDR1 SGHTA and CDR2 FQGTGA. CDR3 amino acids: CASIKGQSYERYF. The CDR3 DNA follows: TGTGCCAGCATCAAAGGACAGAGCTACGAGCGGTACTTC.

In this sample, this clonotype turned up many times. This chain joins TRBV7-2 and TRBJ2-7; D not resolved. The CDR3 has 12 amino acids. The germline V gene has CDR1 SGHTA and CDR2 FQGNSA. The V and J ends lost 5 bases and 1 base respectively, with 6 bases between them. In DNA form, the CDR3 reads TGTGCCAGCAGCAGCGAGTCCTACGAGCAGTACTTC. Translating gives CASSSESYEQYF.